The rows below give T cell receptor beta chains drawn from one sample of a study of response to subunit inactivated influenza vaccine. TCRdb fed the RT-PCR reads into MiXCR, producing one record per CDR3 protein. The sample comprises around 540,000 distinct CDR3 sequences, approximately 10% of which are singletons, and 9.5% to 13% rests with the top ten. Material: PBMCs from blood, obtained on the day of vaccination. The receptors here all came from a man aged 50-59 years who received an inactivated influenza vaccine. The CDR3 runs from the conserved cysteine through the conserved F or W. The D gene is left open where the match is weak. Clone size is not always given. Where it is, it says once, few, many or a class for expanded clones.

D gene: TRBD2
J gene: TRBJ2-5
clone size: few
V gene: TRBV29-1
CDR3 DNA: TGCAGCGCTTGGACTAGCGGGGGGCAAGAGACCCAGTACTTC
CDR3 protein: CSAWTSGGQETQYF

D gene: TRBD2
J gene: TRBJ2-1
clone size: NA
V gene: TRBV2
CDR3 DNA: TGTGCCAGCAACCGGCTAGCGGGACGAAATGAGCAGTTCTTC
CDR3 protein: CASNRLAGRNEQFF

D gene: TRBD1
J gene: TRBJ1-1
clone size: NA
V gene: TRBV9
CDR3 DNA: TGTGCCAGCAGCTATGGACAGGGGACTGAAGCTTTCTTT
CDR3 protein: CASSYGQGTEAFF

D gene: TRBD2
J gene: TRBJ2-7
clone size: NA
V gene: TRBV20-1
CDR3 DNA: TGCAGTGCTCCGACTAGCGGAAACTACGAGCAGTACTTC
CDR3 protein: CSAPTSGNYEQYF

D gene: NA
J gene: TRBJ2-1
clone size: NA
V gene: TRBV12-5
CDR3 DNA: TGTGCTAGTGGTCCGCCGAGCTCCTACAATGAGCAGTTCTTC
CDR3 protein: CASGPPSSYNEQFF

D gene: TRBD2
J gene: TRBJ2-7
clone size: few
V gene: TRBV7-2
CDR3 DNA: TGTGCCAGCAGCTCCCGTGGAGGGGAGGGGTACGAGCAGTACTTC
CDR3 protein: CASSSRGGEGYEQYF

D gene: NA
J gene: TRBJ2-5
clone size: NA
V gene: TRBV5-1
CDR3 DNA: TGCGCCAGCAGCTTTCAGGTCGGGGCTTCCCAAGAGACCCAGTACTTC
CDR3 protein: CASSFQVGASQETQYF

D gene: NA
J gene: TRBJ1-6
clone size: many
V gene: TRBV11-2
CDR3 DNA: TGTGCCAGCAGCGCGAGGAGCTCCCGCACCCTCCACTTT
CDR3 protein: CASSARSSRTLHF

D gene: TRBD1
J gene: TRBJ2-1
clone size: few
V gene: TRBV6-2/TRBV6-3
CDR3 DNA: TGTGCCAGCACCCAGGGGGCTCTAGTTAGCTCCTACAATGAGCAGTTCTTC
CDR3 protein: CASTQGALVSSYNEQFF

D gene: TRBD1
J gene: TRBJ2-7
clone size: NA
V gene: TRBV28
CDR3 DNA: TGTGCCAGCAGTTCGGGACAGGGTGATTACGAGCAGTACTTC
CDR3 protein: CASSSGQGDYEQYF

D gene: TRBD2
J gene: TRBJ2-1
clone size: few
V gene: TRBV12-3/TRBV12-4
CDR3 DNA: TGTGCCAGCAGTTGGCGGGGGGGGCCTTCTTCTGGTAGTGAGCAGTTCTTC
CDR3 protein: CASSWRGGPSSGSEQFF

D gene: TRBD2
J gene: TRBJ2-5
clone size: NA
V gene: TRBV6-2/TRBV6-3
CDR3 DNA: TGTGCCAGCAGTTGGGAATTTAGCGGGGGGGCCCTAGAGACCCAGTACTTC
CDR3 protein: CASSWEFSGGALETQYF

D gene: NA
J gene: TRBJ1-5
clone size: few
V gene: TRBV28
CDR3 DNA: TGTGCCAGCAGTCCCCCGGGAACCTATAGCAATCAGCCCCAGCATTTT
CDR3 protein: CASSPPGTYSNQPQHF

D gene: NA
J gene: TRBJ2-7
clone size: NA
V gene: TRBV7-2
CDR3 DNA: TGTGCCAGCAGCTTACTAGACAGGAGCTCCTACGAGCAGTACTTC
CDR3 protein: CASSLLDRSSYEQYF

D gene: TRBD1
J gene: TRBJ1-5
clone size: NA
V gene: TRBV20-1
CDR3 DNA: TGCAGTGCTAGAGTCGCGCAGGGGGCCCGAATAAATCAGCCCCAGCATTTT
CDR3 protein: CSARVAQGARINQPQHF

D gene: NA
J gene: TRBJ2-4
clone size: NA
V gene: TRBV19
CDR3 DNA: TGTGCCAGTAGTATTGGGGCAGGCCCGAAAAACATTCAGTACTTC
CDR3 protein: CASSIGAGPKNIQYF

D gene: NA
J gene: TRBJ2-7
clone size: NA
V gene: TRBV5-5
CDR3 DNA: TGTGCCAGCAGCCCTCTGGCAGGAGCGGGCAGCTCCTACGAGCAGTACTTC
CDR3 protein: CASSPLAGAGSSYEQYF

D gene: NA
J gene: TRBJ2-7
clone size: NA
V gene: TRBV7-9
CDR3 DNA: TGTGCCAGCAGCTTAGCGGGTCGGGCAGGGGCCTACGAGCAGTACTTC
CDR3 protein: CASSLAGRAGAYEQYF

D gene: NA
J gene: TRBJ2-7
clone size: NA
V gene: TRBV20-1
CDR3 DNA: TGCAGTGCTAACCCGAGCTACGAGCAGTACTTC
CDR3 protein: CSANPSYEQYF

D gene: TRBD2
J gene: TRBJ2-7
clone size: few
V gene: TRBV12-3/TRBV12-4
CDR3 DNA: TGTGCCAGCAGTTTAAGGACTAGCGGCTACGAGCAGTACTTC
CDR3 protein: CASSLRTSGYEQYF

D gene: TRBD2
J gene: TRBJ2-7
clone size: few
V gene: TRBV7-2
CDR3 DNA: TGTGCCAGCAGCTTAGCCGCCGGGGCGGGGGGAAGCGAGCAGTACTTC
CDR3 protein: CASSLAAGAGGSEQYF

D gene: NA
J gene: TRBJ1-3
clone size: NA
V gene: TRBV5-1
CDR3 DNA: TGCGCCAGCAGCTGGACTATGGGGAGCTCTGGAAACACCATATATTTT
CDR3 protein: CASSWTMGSSGNTIYF

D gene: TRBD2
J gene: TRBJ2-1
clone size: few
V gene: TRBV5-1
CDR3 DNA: TGCGCCAGCAGCCGACTAGCGAGTCAATACAATGAGCAGTTCTTC
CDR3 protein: CASSRLASQYNEQFF

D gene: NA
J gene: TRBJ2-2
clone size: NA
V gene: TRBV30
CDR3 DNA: TGTGCCTGGACCTCTTGGGAGGCCGGGGAGCTGTTTTTT
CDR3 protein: CAWTSWEAGELFF

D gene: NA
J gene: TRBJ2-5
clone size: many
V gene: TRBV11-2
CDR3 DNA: TGTGCCAGCAGCTGGGTGGCGGGAGAGACCCAGTACTTC
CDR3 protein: CASSWVAGETQYF

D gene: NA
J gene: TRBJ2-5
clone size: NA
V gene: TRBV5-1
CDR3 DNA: TGCGCCAGCAGCTTGGAAGGTGCGGGGTACCAAGAGACCCAGTACTTC
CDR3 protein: CASSLEGAGYQETQYF

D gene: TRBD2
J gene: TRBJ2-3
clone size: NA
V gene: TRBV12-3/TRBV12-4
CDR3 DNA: TGTGCCAGCAGTTTCGGGGGGAAGCCAGATACGCAGTATTTT
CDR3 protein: CASSFGGKPDTQYF

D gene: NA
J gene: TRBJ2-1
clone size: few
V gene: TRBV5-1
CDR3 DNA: TGCGCCAGCAGCACTCCTATAGTCGGGAAGAATGAGCAGTTCTTC
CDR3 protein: CASSTPIVGKNEQFF